These 5 T cell receptor beta chains were sequenced from one sample in a study of CD8 T cells in Susac syndrome. Random hexamers were used to reverse transcribe roughly 0.45 to 1 ug of RNA. TCRdb itself ran the immunoSEQ multiplex PCR reads through MiXCR, one entry per CDR3 protein. This sample has 180,000 or so distinct CDR3 sequences, with about 93% found just once. Sequencing input: CD4+ T cells from PBMCs. The receptors were sampled from a human donor in good health.

The chain carries TRBV9 and TRBJ2-1; D perhaps matches TRBD1 (6 bases). The germline V gene has CDR1 SGDLS and CDR2 YYNGEE. Deletions cut 4 bases from V and 6 bases from J, with 8 bases between. The CDR3 is 12 amino acids. The chain's CDR3 is CASSPDSNEQFF. CDR3 DNA: TGTGCCAGCAGCCCGGACAGCAATGAGCAGTTCTTC.

The chain employs TRBV3-1 and TRBJ1-2; no clear D gene. Germline V gene data show CDR1 as LGHDT and CDR2 as YNNKEL (reference sequence). V was shortened by 0 bases and J by 2 bases, with 13 bases between the two germline ends. This CDR3 region has 16 residues. The CDR3 loop reads CASSQEGRRLNYGYTF. The CDR3 region has the DNA TGTGCCAGCAGCCAAGAAGGGAGACGCTTAAACTATGGCTACACCTTC.

The rearrangement uses TRBV29-1 and TRBJ2-5; possibly TRBD1 or TRBD2 for D (5 bases each). This CDR3 region has 13 residues. The germline gives CDR1 SQVTM, CDR2 ANQGSEA. Trimming stripped 3 bases from V and 1 base from J, with 9 bases between. The CDR3 reads CSVDGASQETQYF. The CDR3 DNA is TGCAGCGTTGACGGGGCTAGCCAAGAGACCCAGTACTTC. The full variable domain, completed using reference TRBV29-1 and TRBJ2-5, is SAVISQKPSRDICQRGTSLTIQCQVDSQVTMMFWYRQQPGQSLTLIATANQGSEATYESGFVIDKFPISRPNLTFSTLTVSNMSPEDSSIYLCSVDGASQETQYFGPGTRLLVL.

V gene TRBV6-6 combines with J gene TRBJ2-7; no clear D gene. V lost 2 bases and J 0 bases, leaving 11 bases between the germline ends. Per the germline V gene, CDR1 is MNHNY and CDR2 is SVGAGI (reference sequence). The CDR3 sequence is 15 residues long. The CDR3 loop is CASSYDAGLSYEQYF. Written as DNA, the CDR3 is TGTGCCAGCAGTTACGACGCCGGGCTCTCCTACGAGCAGTACTTC.

Only one count was recorded for this clonotype. This chain links TRBV29-1 with TRBJ1-5, with 8 bases lining up with TRBD1. Germline trimming cut 7 bases from V and 0 bases from J; bases unmatched to any gene: 8. This CDR3 comprises 15 residues. The germline gives CDR1 SQVTM, CDR2 ANQGSEA. The chain's CDR3 is CSADREKYSNQPQHF. The CDR3 DNA sequence: TGCAGCGCGGACAGGGAGAAGTATAGCAATCAGCCCCAGCATTTT.